The 29 T cell receptor beta chains below come from one sample, sequenced in a study of blood T cells in healthy people across ages. For the second PCR, which ran for about 7 to 11 cycles, a sample-barcoded 5' primer and a J-beta primer mix were used. TCRdb independently ran MiXCR on the 5' RACE reads; one entry per CDR3 protein. Seen here are about 930,000 distinct CDR3 sequences, just under 30% observed once, and the top ten hold 10% to 13%. This sample was shared with a second study, whose subject was T cells of mothers and their children.

Sequences were obtained from blood. The receptors here all came from a woman between 40 and 50 years old in good health.

Worth noting for this clonotype: A much bigger clone sits one base away, suggesting this may be a read error. This rearrangement joins TRBV5-1 to TRBJ1-5, with a possible D match to TRBD1 (5 bases). Deletions cut 1 base from V and 13 bases from J, with 21 bases between. CDR1 SGHRS and CDR2 YFSETQ come from the germline V gene. The CDR3 contains 15 residues. CDR3 loop: CASSLSSGGADTQHF. The CDR3 DNA reads as TGCGCCAGCAGCTTGTCTAGCGGGGGAGCAGATACGCAGCATTTT.

This chain uses TRBV30 with TRBJ1-5; 7 bases agree with TRBD1. V was pared by 4 bases and J by 7 bases, with 13 bases of the junction left unmatched. The CDR3 is 15 amino acids. The germline V gene has CDR1 GTSNPN and CDR2 SVGIG (reference sequence). DNA for the CDR3: TGTGCCTGGAAAGGGCGACAGGGCGCGGGACAGCCCCAGCATTTT. It encodes CAWKGRQGAGQPQHF.

This clonotype appeared many times. This chain links TRBV20-1 with TRBJ2-7; TRBD2 matches 9 bases. J gave up 4 bases and V 2 bases, and 9 bases lay outside the gene matches. The length of the CDR3 is 15 residues. Germline loops: CDR1 DFQATT, CDR2 SNEGSKA (reference sequence). CDR3 in DNA: TGCAGTGCTAGATGGGTGCGGGGGGGCGAATACGAGCAGTACTTC. Protein sequence: CSARWVRGGEYEQYF.

This clonotype was detected ten times or more. The chain recombines TRBV7-2 with TRBJ2-3; D not certain. The germline V gene has CDR1 SGHTA and CDR2 FQGNSA. This CDR3 region has 14 residues. The V end lost 5 bases, the J end lost 0 bases, and 9 bases lay between the germline ends. The CDR3 DNA sequence: TGTGCCAGCAGCAGGATCCTGAGCACAGATACGCAGTATTTT. Translating gives CASSRILSTDTQYF. The complete variable domain, with remaining parts taken from reference TRBV7-2 and TRBJ2-3, reads GAGVSQSPSNKVTEKGKDVELRCDPISGHTALYWYRQSLGQGLEFLIYFQGNSAPDKSGLPSDRFSAERTGGSVSTLTIQRTQQEDSAVYLCASSRILSTDTQYFGPGTRLTVL.

The CDR3 nucleotides read TGTGCCAGCAGCCAAGGGACATGTTCTGGCTACACCTTC. The encoded protein is CASSQGTCSGYTF. V is TRBV14 and J is TRBJ1-2, with a tentative D call TRBD1 (5 bases). The V gene's germline CDR1 is SGHDN and CDR2 FVKESK. The CDR3 is 13 residues long. Trimming took 1 base from V and 7 from J, leaving 10 bases between them.

The chain joins TRBV5-6 to TRBJ2-1; 11 bases are shared with TRBD2. The CDR3 has 18 amino acids. The J segment lost 0 bases and the V segment lost 2 bases, leaving 7 bases of the junction unmatched. The germline V gene has CDR1 SGHDT and CDR2 YYEEEE. The CDR3 sequence is CASSLTSGGDSSYNEQFF. The CDR3 region has the DNA TGTGCCAGCAGCTTAACTAGCGGGGGCGACAGCTCCTACAATGAGCAGTTCTTC.

This clonotype was counted at least ten times. This chain connects TRBV12-3 or TRBV12-4 to TRBJ1-2; the D gene is possibly TRBD1 (5 bases). V dropped 5 bases and J dropped 7 bases, with 17 bases sitting between them. There are 14 residues in the CDR3. The CDR3 coding sequence is TGTGCCAGCAGTCACTCGGGGAGGGACGGTGGCTACACCTTC. It specifies CASSHSGRDGGYTF.

The V gene is TRBV7-2, the J gene TRBJ2-5; 10 bases are a match to TRBD1. CDR1 and CDR2 (germline): SGHTA, FQGNSA. The CDR3 covers 16 residues. Trimming cost V 1 base and J 6 bases; bases outside gene matches: 8. This CDR3 is CASSLGLTGGGQTQYF. The CDR3 DNA is TGTGCCAGCAGCTTAGGCTTGACAGGGGGCGGTCAGACCCAGTACTTC.

This clonotype was found many times. The chain combines TRBV6-1 with TRBJ2-7, with TRBD1 identical over 7 bases. Germline CDR1 MNHNS, CDR2 SASEGT. The ends lost 5 bases at V and 3 bases at J; junction bases unmatched: 7. The CDR3 is 14 residues long. Here the CDR3 DNA reads TGTGCCAGCAGTACGGGACAGCACAACTACGAGCAGTACTTC. This codes for CASSTGQHNYEQYF.

This clonotype was counted only a few times. The CDR3, as DNA: TGTGCCAGCAGCGTAGGGGGCCTGAGCTCCTACAATGAGCAGTTCTTC. Its protein is CASSVGGLSSYNEQFF. This rearrangement joins TRBV9 to TRBJ2-1; tentatively, D is TRBD1 (5 bases). Trimming removed 0 bases at V and 0 bases at J, with 10 bases between. This CDR3 is built from 16 residues. Germline CDR1 is SGDLS and CDR2 is YYNGEE.

This clonotype showed up just a few times. V usage is TRBV20-1 and J usage is TRBJ1-6; D uncertain. In germline, CDR1 is DFQATT, CDR2 SNEGSKA (reference sequence). The CDR3 runs to 14 residues. V dropped 1 base and J dropped 5 bases, with 9 bases sitting between them. CDR3 sequence reads: CSARGQFDNSPLHF. In nucleotides, the CDR3 is TGCAGTGCTAGAGGGCAGTTCGATAATTCACCCCTCCACTTT.

This clonotype was seen repeatedly, ten times or more. The rearrangement joins TRBV5-4 to TRBJ2-5; 12 nucleotides line up with TRBD2. The CDR3 totals 14 residues. In germline, CDR1 is SGHNT, CDR2 YYREEE (reference sequence). V dropped 4 bases and J dropped 2; count of bases not matched to a gene: 0. CDR3 nucleotide sequence: TGTGCCAGCAGCGGACTAGCGGGGCAAGAGACCCAGTACTTC. Amino acid sequence: CASSGLAGQETQYF. Using reference TRBV5-4 and TRBJ2-5 for the parts outside the CDR3, the full variable domain is ETGVTQSPTHLIKTRGQQVTLRCSSQSGHNTVSWYQQALGQGPQFIFQYYREEENGRGNFPPRFSGLQFPNYSSELNVNALELDDSALYLCASSGLAGQETQYFGPGTRLLVL.

The chain uses TRBV20-1 and TRBJ2-4, with D tentatively TRBD1 (6 bases). The length of the CDR3 is 14 residues. Germline V CDR1 and CDR2: DFQATT, SNEGSKA (reference sequence). Trimming stripped 6 bases from V and 7 bases from J, with 19 bases between. In DNA form, the CDR3 reads TGCAGTGCCCATGGATTGGGACAAGTCAACATTCAGTACTTC. It specifies CSAHGLGQVNIQYF.

As for this clonotype: One end of the junction is discordant with germline, which a read error may explain. V usage is TRBV7-2 and J usage is TRBJ1-1; D ambiguous. The germline gives CDR1 SGHTA, CDR2 FQGNSA. The CDR3 spans 13 residues. Here the CDR3 DNA reads TGTGCCAGCAGCTTGTTAGGGCACACTGAAACTTTCTTT. This translates into CASSLLGHTETFF.

This clonotype has ten or more counts. The CDR3 nucleotides are TGCGCCAGCAGCACTGGACAGGGGGGACAGCCCCAGCATTTT. This gives the protein CASSTGQGGQPQHF. The chain uses TRBV5-1 and TRBJ1-5; 10 bases match TRBD1. The CDR3 is made up of 14 amino acids. Unmatched junction bases numbered 5, after V lost 4 bases and J lost 7 bases. Germline V gene data show CDR1 as SGHRS and CDR2 as YFSETQ.

The J gene is TRBJ1-3, the V gene TRBV20-1; 10 bases line up with TRBD1. The CDR3 loop spans 12 amino acids. CDR1 DFQATT and CDR2 SNEGSKA come from the germline V gene (reference sequence). The trim removed 7 bases at V and 7 bases at J, leaving 4 bases unmatched. DNA for the CDR3: TGCAGTGTCCGGGGACAGGGGAACACCATATATTTT. Protein product: CSVRGQGNTIYF.

The rearrangement joins TRBV5-5 to TRBJ2-1; the D is unclear. The end of the DNA aligns better with TRBJ2-7, so the J call may be wrong. The CDR3 is 12 residues long. The germline V gene has CDR1 SGHKS and CDR2 YYEKEE (reference sequence). The CDR3 DNA is TGTGCCAGCAGTCCCTTCTACAATGAGCAGTACTTC. This encodes CASSPFYNEQYF.

In the case of this clonotype: Possible read error: a much larger clone is one base away. J is TRBJ2-6 and V is TRBV28; 7 nucleotides agree with TRBD2. The V gene's germline CDR1 is MDHEN and CDR2 SYDVKM. The CDR3 runs 13 residues. This CDR3 reads CASRRSGADVLTF. CDR3 bases: TGTGCCAGCCGAAGGAGCGGGGCCGACGTCCTGACTTTC.

This clonotype was recorded a few times. V usage is TRBV12-3 or TRBV12-4 and J usage is TRBJ2-4, with TRBD2 matching over 8 bases. CDR3 length: 15 residues. J lost 6 bases, V lost 4 bases, and 8 bases had no gene match. Here the CDR3 DNA reads TGTGCCAGCAGTTCGGGGGGGGTAAGGAGAAACATTCAGTACTTC. Protein: CASSSGGVRRNIQYF.

The rearrangement joins TRBV6-2 or TRBV6-3 to TRBJ1-2, with D unresolved. Germline V lookup: CDR1 MNHEY, CDR2 SVGEGT. Trimming took 5 bases from V and 4 from J, leaving 8 bases between them. CDR3 size: 12 residues. Here the CDR3 DNA reads TGTGCCAGCAGTCAATCCGGCTATGGCTACACCTTC. Encoded protein: CASSQSGYGYTF.

The V gene is TRBV20-1, the J gene TRBJ1-5, with D unresolved. Germline lookup yields CDR1 DFQATT and CDR2 SNEGSKA (reference sequence). This CDR3 region has 16 residues. With 0 bases removed from V and 0 bases from J, the gap between germline ends came to 12 bases. CDR3 region: CSARDAGGYSNQPQHF. CDR3 bases: TGCAGTGCTAGAGACGCGGGAGGATATAGCAATCAGCCCCAGCATTTT.

The chain recombines TRBV5-1 with TRBJ2-1; D is tentatively TRBD1 or TRBD2 (6 bases each). Trimming shortened V by 4 bases and J by 6 bases, and 14 bases separated the two germline ends. Germline loops: CDR1 SGHRS, CDR2 YFSETQ. This CDR3 spans 14 amino acids. The CDR3 protein is CASSIRGVSNEQFF. CDR3 bases: TGCGCCAGCAGCATTAGGGGGGTTAGCAATGAGCAGTTCTTC.

This clonotype has a count of ten or more. J is TRBJ1-1 and V is TRBV7-6; no clear D gene. The CDR3 length is 13 residues. The germline V gene encodes CDR1 SGHVS and CDR2 FNYEAQ. V was cut by 5 bases and J by 0 bases, with 7 bases left in between. In DNA form, the CDR3 reads TGTGCCAGCAGCAAAGAGATGAACACTGAAGCTTTCTTT. Its protein product is CASSKEMNTEAFF.

V gene TRBV3-1 combines with J gene TRBJ2-2; D is possibly TRBD1 (5 bases). This CDR3 is 17 amino acids long. With 0 bases removed from V and 2 bases from J, the gap between germline ends came to 13 bases. Per the germline V gene, CDR1 is LGHDT and CDR2 is YNNKEL (reference sequence). In DNA form, the CDR3 reads TGTGCCAGCAGCCAAGAGTTCGTCAGGGAAAACACCGGGGAGCTGTTTTTT. Protein product: CASSQEFVRENTGELFF.

This clonotype was counted a few times. The chain joins TRBV5-1 to TRBJ2-7; TRBD1 matches 10 bases. The V gene's germline CDR1 is SGHRS and CDR2 YFSETQ. With 4 bases clipped from V and 4 bases from J, the junction kept 8 bases outside the gene matches. The CDR3 is 15 residues long. The CDR3 nucleotides read TGCGCCAGCAGCCGTACCGGGACAGGGGATTACGAGCAGTACTTC. It codes for CASSRTGTGDYEQYF.

This clonotype was picked up many times. This rearrangement joins TRBV20-1 to TRBJ2-3; possible D gene TRBD1, 6 bases. The germline gives CDR1 DFQATT, CDR2 SNEGSKA (reference sequence). CDR3 size: 13 residues. The germline V and J ends were trimmed by 6 bases and 3 bases, with 13 bases remaining between them. The CDR3 protein is CSAVQGWTDTQYF. The CDR3 bases are TGCAGTGCCGTGCAGGGGTGGACAGATACGCAGTATTTT.

The chain has TRBV7-9 and TRBJ1-6; perhaps TRBD1 as D (6 bases). Trimming removed 5 bases from V and 2 bases from J, with 10 bases in between. CDR1 and CDR2 from the germline V gene are SEHNR and FQNEAQ (reference sequence). This CDR3 is built from 15 residues. The CDR3 sequence: CASSLRDTYNSPLHF. The CDR3 DNA sequence: TGTGCCAGCAGCCTACGGGACACCTATAATTCACCCCTCCACTTT.

This clonotype showed up many times. The chain combines TRBV28 with TRBJ2-7; perhaps D is TRBD1 or TRBD2 (5 bases each). The ends were cut back, 8 bases at V and 6 bases at J, with 17 bases in the middle. Per the germline V gene, CDR1 is MDHEN and CDR2 is SYDVKM. This CDR3 is 13 amino acids long. This CDR3 is CASYNGGGGEQYF. CDR3 DNA sequence: TGTGCCAGCTATAACGGTGGGGGTGGCGAGCAGTACTTC. Complete variable domain (other parts from reference TRBV28 and TRBJ2-7): DVKVTQSSRYLVKRTGEKVFLECVQDMDHENMFWYRQDPGLGLRLIYFSYDVKMKEKGDIPEGYSVSREKKERFSLILESASTNQTSMYLCASYNGGGGEQYFGPGTRLTVT.

The rearrangement joins TRBV20-1 to TRBJ2-7; D gene uncertain. The V and J ends lost 4 bases and 0 bases respectively, with 13 bases between them. The germline V gene encodes CDR1 DFQATT and CDR2 SNEGSKA (reference sequence). The CDR3 runs 14 residues. The DNA for the CDR3 is TGCAGTGCTAACGATAGTCGGGTCTCCTACGAGCAGTACTTC. It encodes CSANDSRVSYEQYF.